The 17 T cell receptor beta chains reported below all come from one sample, sequenced in a study of T cell repertoires in cytomegalovirus infection. TCRdb called the reads again in MiXCR, with one record for every CDR3 protein. The sample holds hundreds of thousands of distinct CDR3 sequences; roughly 36% are singletons and the top ten take approximately 18%. These receptors lack a known antigen. The material was cultured PBMCs, obtained from culture after CMV antigen stimulation. Receptors were obtained from a human donor in good health (CMV status not recorded). Some clones in this sample may be carry-over from other donors' samples.

The table lists this clonotype with a few counts. The chain couples TRBV2 to TRBJ1-5; D is undetermined. The V gene lost 4 bases and the J gene lost 0 bases, with 7 bases spanning the gap. This CDR3 contains 14 residues. Germline V lookup: CDR1 SNHLY, CDR2 FYNNEI. CDR3 sequence: CASSADYSNQPQHF. CDR3 DNA: TGTGCCAGCAGTGCGGATTATAGCAATCAGCCCCAGCATTTT.

This clonotype was observed a few times. The chain couples TRBV6-6 to TRBJ2-7; TRBD2 agrees at 7 bases. V trimming: 5 bases; J trimming: 6 bases; junction bases outside the gene matches: 10. The CDR3 has 14 amino acids. Germline V gives CDR1 MNHNY, CDR2 SVGAGI (reference sequence). The CDR3 region has the DNA TGTGCCAGCAGTACCCTTCCTCAGCGGGGCGAGCAGTACTTC. Encoded protein: CASSTLPQRGEQYF.

As for this clonotype: A much larger clone differs by one base, so this may be a read error. The chain recombines TRBV7-2 with TRBJ1-3; no clear D gene. The CDR3 spans 15 residues. Germline loops: CDR1 SGHTA, CDR2 FQGNSA. CDR3 residues: CASGPRLGSGNTINF. The DNA for the CDR3 is TGTGCCAGCGGGCCTCGACTGGGCTCTGGAAACACCATAAATTTT.

This chain joins TRBV3-1 and TRBJ1-6; no clear D gene. Per germline, CDR1 LGHDT and CDR2 YNNKEL (reference sequence). The CDR3 consists of 14 residues. Between the trimmed V and J ends, which lost 2 bases and 7 bases, there was a span of 9 bases. Here the CDR3 DNA reads TGTGCCAGCAGCCAAACGGGAAGAAATTCACCCCTCCACTTT. Translated, it gives CASSQTGRNSPLHF.

The count of this clonotype is one. Here the CDR3 DNA reads TGCAGCGTTGGACAGCCCTCCTATGGCTACACCTTC. Translating it yields CSVGQPSYGYTF. The chain uses TRBV29-1 and TRBJ1-2; possibly TRBD1 for D (5 bases). Germline V gives CDR1 SQVTM, CDR2 ANQGSEA. The ends were cut back, 4 bases at V and 4 bases at J, with 10 bases in the middle. CDR3 length: 12 amino acids.

The chain carries TRBV6-8 and TRBJ1-2, with D perhaps TRBD1 (5 bases). V lost 8 bases and J 5 bases, leaving 12 bases between the germline ends. CDR1 and CDR2 (germline): MNHGY, SAAAGT. The CDR3 covers 12 residues. The CDR3 DNA sequence: TGTGCCAGCGCCAGGGACTCGTATGGCTACACCTTC. Amino acid sequence: CASARDSYGYTF.

The chain uses TRBV7-8 and TRBJ2-5, with unresolved D. The ends were cut back, 5 bases at V and 0 bases at J, with 10 bases in the middle. The CDR3 totals 14 residues. Germline V gene data show CDR1 as SGHVS and CDR2 as FQNEAQ. CDR3 coding DNA: TGTGCCAGCAGCCCGACCAAGAACCAAGAGACCCAGTACTTC. Protein: CASSPTKNQETQYF.

This chain uses TRBV7-2 with TRBJ2-1, with 8 bases that match TRBD2. The CDR3 is 12 residues long. Trimming cost V 5 bases and J 9 bases; bases outside gene matches: 3. Looked up from germline, CDR1 is SGHTA and CDR2 is FQGNSA. The CDR3 sequence is CASSPGLAEQFF. CDR3 bases: TGTGCCAGCAGCCCCGGACTAGCTGAGCAGTTCTTC.

The chain is built from TRBV2 and TRBJ2-5; the match to TRBD2 covers 7 bases. Trimming removed 0 bases from V and 5 bases from J; junction bases left unmatched: 3. This CDR3 spans 14 amino acids. The V gene's germline CDR1 is SNHLY and CDR2 FYNNEI. The CDR3 spells CASSEATAGETQYF. The CDR3 coding sequence is TGTGCCAGCAGTGAAGCGACAGCGGGGGAGACCCAGTACTTC.

In this sample, this clonotype turned up a few times. The rearrangement links TRBV6-6 to TRBJ2-1; 8 bases align to TRBD2. This CDR3 has 16 residues. The J segment lost 1 base and the V segment lost 5 bases, leaving 7 bases of the junction unmatched. CDR1 is MNHNY, CDR2 SVGAGI, per germline (reference sequence). CDR3 nucleotides: TGTGCCAGCAGTCCGCAGGTAGCGGGGTCCTACAATGAGCAGTTCTTC. Its translation is CASSPQVAGSYNEQFF.

This chain links TRBV20-1 with TRBJ1-1; D call uncertain. Germline V lookup: CDR1 DFQATT, CDR2 SNEGSKA (reference sequence). The ends were cut back, 6 bases at V and 0 bases at J, with 14 bases in the middle. The length of the CDR3 is 14 residues. CDR3 nucleotide sequence: TGCAGTGCCACTCACGACGGCATGAACACTGAAGCTTTCTTT. It specifies CSATHDGMNTEAFF.

J is TRBJ2-1 and V is TRBV2, with D unclear. The CDR3 spans 13 residues. The V gene's germline CDR1 is SNHLY and CDR2 FYNNEI. With 2 bases removed from V and 5 bases from J, the gap between germline ends came to 7 bases. CDR3 protein: CASSELPDNEQFF. CDR3 DNA sequence: TGTGCCAGCAGTGAACTGCCGGACAATGAGCAGTTCTTC.

The genes are TRBV12-3 or TRBV12-4 and TRBJ1-5; 9 nucleotides match TRBD1. The CDR3 loop spans 17 amino acids. V lost 4 bases, J lost 0 bases, and 7 bases stayed unmatched. CDR3: CASSSGTGTYSNQPQHF. CDR3 nucleotide sequence: TGTGCCAGCAGTTCCGGGACAGGGACATATAGCAATCAGCCCCAGCATTTT.

This clonotype was seen more than once but under ten times. The chain carries TRBV12-3 or TRBV12-4 and TRBJ2-7, with D unclear. V was clipped by 3 bases and J by 6 bases, with 12 bases between them. The CDR3 consists of 13 residues. Here the CDR3 reads CASSFGVSSEQYF. In nucleotides, the CDR3 is TGTGCCAGCAGTTTTGGGGTTTCTAGCGAGCAGTACTTC.

This chain links TRBV7-9 with TRBJ2-1; D might be TRBD1 or TRBD2, each matching 5 bases. The CDR3 totals 12 residues. The germline V gene has CDR1 SEHNR and CDR2 FQNEAQ (reference sequence). The V end was cut by 11 bases, the J end by 4 bases, with 12 bases between. The CDR3 spells CALRDGYNEQFF. CDR3 in DNA: TGTGCCTTACGGGACGGTTACAATGAGCAGTTCTTC. The entire variable domain, with the rest obtained from reference TRBV7-9 and TRBJ2-1, is as follows: DTGVSQNPRHKITKRGQNVTFRCDPISEHNRLYWYRQTLGQGPEFLTYFQNEAQLEKSRLLSDRFSAERPKGSFSTLEIQRTEQGDSAMYLCALRDGYNEQFFGPGTRLTVL.

This chain connects TRBV5-6 to TRBJ1-1; 9 bases are a match to TRBD1. CDR1 is SGHDT, CDR2 YYEEEE, per germline. This CDR3 is 16 amino acids long. J lost 0 bases, V lost 2 bases, and 5 bases had no gene match. The CDR3, as DNA: TGTGCCAGCAGCTTACAGGGGGCCTTAATGAACACTGAAGCTTTCTTT. Translation: CASSLQGALMNTEAFF.

The V call is TRBV20-1, the J call TRBJ2-3, with 8 bases identical to TRBD2. Germline CDR1 is DFQATT and CDR2 is SNEGSKA (reference sequence). CDR3 length: 13 amino acids. V dropped 3 bases and J dropped 5; count of bases not matched to a gene: 4. The CDR3 loop reads CSASGRGGDTQYF. The CDR3 nucleotides are TGCAGTGCTAGCGGGAGGGGTGGAGATACGCAGTATTTT.